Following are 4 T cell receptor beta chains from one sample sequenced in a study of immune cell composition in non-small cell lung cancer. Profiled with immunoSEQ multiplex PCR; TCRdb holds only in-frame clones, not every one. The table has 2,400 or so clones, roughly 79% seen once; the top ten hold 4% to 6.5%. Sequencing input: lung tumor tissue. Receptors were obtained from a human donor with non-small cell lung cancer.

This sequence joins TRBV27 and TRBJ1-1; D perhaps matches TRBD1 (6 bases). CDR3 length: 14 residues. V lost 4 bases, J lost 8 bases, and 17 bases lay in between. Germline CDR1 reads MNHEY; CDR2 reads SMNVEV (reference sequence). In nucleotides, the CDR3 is TGTGCCAGCAGTTCCGGGACAAGGGTTATCGAAGCTTTCTTT. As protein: CASSSGTRVIEAFF.

The CDR3 DNA follows: TGTGCCAGTACTACGGGATATGGTAGTGAAAAACTGTTTTTT. Translation: CASTTGYGSEKLFF. The rearrangement links TRBV19 to TRBJ1-4, with D hard to call. This CDR3 spans 14 amino acids. Germline V gene data show CDR1 as LNHDA and CDR2 as SQIVND (reference sequence). Trimming stripped 7 bases from V and 7 bases from J, with 16 bases between.

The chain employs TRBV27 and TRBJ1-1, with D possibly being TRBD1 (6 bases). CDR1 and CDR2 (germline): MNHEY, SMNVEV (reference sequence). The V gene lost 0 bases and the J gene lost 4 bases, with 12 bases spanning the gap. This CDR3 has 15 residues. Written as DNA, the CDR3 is TGTGCCAGCAGTTTATCTTTGTTGGGGGCCACTGAAGCTTTCTTT. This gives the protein CASSLSLLGATEAFF.

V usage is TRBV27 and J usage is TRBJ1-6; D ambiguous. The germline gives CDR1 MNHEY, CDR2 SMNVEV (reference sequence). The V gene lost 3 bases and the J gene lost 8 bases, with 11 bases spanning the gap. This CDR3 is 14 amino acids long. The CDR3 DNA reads TGTGCCAGCAGTTTGAGGTTTCGGGATTCACCCCTCCACTTT. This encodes CASSLRFRDSPLHF.